The TCR beta chain under discussion was sequenced for a study of T cells in Graves' hyperthyroidism and ophthalmopathy. Researchers took RNA transcripts and amplified the TCR beta CDR3 regions from them. First-round RT-PCR with HTBI primers amplified the TCR CDR3 region. In TCRdb, the multiplex PCR reads were re-called with MiXCR into one record per CDR3 protein. The sample consists of around 350,000 distinct CDR3 sequences, 13% to 15% of them appearing once. On the basis of clinical symptoms, serum thyroxine and TRAb, thyroid ultrasound and orbital computed tomography, diagnoses were made. The PBMCs were taken from 10 ml of fresh peripheral blood. This clonotype was seen more than once but under ten times. The antigen is undetermined. General study points: The model predicted ophthalmopathy a median approximately seven months before onset.

Sequenced sample: blood. The clonotype originates from a woman aged 55 to 70 with Graves' ophthalmopathy.

CDR3 loop: CASRSGRSRGYTF. CDR3 sequence (DNA): TGTGCCAGCAGGTCGGGTCGTTCTAGGGGCTACACCTTC. The chain is built from TRBV12-3 or TRBV12-4 and TRBJ1-2; D call uncertain. The CDR3 spans 13 residues. V shed 6 bases and J shed 8 bases, with 16 bases lying between them.